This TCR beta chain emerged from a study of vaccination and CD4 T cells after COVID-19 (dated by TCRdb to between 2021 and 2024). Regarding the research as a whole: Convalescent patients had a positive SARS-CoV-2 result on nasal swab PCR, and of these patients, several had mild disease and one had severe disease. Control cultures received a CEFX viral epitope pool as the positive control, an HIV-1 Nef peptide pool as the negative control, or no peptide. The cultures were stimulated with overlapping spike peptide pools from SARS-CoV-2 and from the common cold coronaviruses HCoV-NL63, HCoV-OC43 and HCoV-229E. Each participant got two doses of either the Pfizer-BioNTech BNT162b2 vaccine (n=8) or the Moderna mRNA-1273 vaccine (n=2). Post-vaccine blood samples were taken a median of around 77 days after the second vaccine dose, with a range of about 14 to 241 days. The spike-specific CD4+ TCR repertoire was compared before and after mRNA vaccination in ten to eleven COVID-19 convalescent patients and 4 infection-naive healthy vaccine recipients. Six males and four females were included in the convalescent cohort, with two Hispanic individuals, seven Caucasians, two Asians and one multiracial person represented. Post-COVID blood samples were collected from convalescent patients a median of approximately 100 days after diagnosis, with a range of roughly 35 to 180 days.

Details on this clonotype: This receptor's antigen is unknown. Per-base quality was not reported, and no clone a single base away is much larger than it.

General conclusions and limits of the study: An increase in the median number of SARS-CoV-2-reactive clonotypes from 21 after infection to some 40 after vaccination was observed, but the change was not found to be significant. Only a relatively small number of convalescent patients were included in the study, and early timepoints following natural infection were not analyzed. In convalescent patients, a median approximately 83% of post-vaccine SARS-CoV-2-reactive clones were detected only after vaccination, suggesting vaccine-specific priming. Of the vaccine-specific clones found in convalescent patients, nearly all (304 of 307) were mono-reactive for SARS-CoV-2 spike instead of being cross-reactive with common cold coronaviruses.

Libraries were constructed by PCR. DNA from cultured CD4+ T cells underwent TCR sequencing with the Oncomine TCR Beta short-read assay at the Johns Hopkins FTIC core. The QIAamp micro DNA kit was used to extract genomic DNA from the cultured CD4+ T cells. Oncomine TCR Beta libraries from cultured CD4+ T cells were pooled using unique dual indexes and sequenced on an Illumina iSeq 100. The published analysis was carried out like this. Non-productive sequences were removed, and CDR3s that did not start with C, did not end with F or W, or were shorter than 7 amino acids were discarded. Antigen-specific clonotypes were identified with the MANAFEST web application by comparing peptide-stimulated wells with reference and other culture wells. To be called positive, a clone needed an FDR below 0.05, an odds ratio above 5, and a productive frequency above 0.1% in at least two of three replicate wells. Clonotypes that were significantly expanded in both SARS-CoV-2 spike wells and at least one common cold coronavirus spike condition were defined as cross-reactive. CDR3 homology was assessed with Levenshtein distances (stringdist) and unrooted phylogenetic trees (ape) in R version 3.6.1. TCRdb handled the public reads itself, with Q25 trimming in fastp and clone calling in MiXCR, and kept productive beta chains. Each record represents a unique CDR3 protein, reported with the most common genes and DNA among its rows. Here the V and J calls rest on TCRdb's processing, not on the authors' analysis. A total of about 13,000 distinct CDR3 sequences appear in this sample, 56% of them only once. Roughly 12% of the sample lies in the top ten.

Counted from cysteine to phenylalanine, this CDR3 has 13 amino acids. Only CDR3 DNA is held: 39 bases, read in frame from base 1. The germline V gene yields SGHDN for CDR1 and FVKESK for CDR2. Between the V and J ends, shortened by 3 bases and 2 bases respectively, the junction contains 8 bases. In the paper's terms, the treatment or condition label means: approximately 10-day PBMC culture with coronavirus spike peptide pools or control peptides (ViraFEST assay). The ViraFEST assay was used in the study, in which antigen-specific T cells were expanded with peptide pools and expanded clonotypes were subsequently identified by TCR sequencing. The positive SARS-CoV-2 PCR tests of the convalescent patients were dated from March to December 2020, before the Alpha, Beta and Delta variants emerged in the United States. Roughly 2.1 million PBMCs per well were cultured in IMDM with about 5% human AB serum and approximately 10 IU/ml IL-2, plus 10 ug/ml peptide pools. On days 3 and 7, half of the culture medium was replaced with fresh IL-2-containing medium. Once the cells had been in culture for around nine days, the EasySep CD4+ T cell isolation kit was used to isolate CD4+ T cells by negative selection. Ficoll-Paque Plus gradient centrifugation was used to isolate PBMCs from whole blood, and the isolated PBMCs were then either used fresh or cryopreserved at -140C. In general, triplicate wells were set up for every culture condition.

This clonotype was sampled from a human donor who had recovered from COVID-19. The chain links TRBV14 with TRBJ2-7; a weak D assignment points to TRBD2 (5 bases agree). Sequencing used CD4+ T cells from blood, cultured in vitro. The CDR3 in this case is CASSQDSPYEQYF. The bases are TGTGCCAGCAGCCAGGACTCCCCCTACGAGCAGTACTTC.